The rows below give T cell receptor beta chains drawn from one sample of a study of T-cell reconstitution after alpha-beta-depleted transplantation in children. TCRdb used MiXCR to reprocess the PCR reads, holding one entry per CDR3 protein. The table has a few hundred thousand distinct CDR3 sequences, 10% seen once. The sample here was PBMCs from the stem cell graft donor, taken from the stem cell graft. These receptors all stem from a human donor who donated a stem cell graft to a child with acute lymphoblastic leukemia. Each CDR3 is given with its conserved first and last residue. A D gene is named only where the DNA matches it firmly. Some rows have no size entry. The others give once, few or many, or a class for an expanded clone.

cdr3_nt	cdr3_aa	d_call	v_call	j_call	clone_size
TGTGCCAGTAGTATAGGGGACAGGGTCTCAGATACGCAGTATTTT	CASSIGDRVSDTQYF	TRBD1	TRBV19	TRBJ2-3	NA
TGTGCCAGCAGCGACGACCGGGACATCGACAATGAGCAGTTCTTC	CASSDDRDIDNEQFF	NA	TRBV9	TRBJ2-1	many
TGTGCCACCAGTGGGCAGGGTCCTTACGAGCAGTACTTC	CATSGQGPYEQYF	NA	TRBV24-1	TRBJ2-7	few
TGCGCCAGCAGCCAAGATGCGGCAGGGGAACAGCCCCAGCATTTT	CASSQDAAGEQPQHF	NA	TRBV4-1	TRBJ1-5	many
TGTGCCAGCAGTTTAAAGGGCGTCCTCTCCTACAATGAGCAGTTCTTC	CASSLKGVLSYNEQFF	NA	TRBV27	TRBJ2-1	NA
TGTGCCAGCAGCGTACTTTCGAGGGACAGCTCTGGAAACACCATATATTTT	CASSVLSRDSSGNTIYF	TRBD1	TRBV5-6	TRBJ1-3	few
TGCGCCAGCAGCCATGACAGGGGTCAGCCCCAGCATTTT	CASSHDRGQPQHF	TRBD1	TRBV4-1	TRBJ1-5	many
TGCAGCGTTGCCAGGGCAAGCAATCAGCCCCAGCATTTT	CSVARASNQPQHF	NA	TRBV29-1	TRBJ1-5	few
TGTGCCAGCAGCCGGACTAGCGGGAGCCCAGGAGATACGCAGTATTTT	CASSRTSGSPGDTQYF	TRBD2	TRBV4-2	TRBJ2-3	many
TGTGCCAGCATCAGCCGGGGTTCCTACGAGCAGTACTTC	CASISRGSYEQYF	NA	TRBV5-6	TRBJ2-7	few
TGTGCCAGCAGTCCCCTCGGGACAGGGCTGTTCTTC	CASSPLGTGLFF	TRBD1	TRBV6-6	TRBJ2-1	few
TGTGCCAGCCAGGGGGCAAACTATGGCTACACCTTC	CASQGANYGYTF	TRBD1	TRBV6-5	TRBJ1-2	many
TGTGCCAGCATCAGGACTAGCGGGAGGGTTCGGAATGAGCAGTTCTTC	CASIRTSGRVRNEQFF	TRBD2	TRBV2	TRBJ2-1	few
TGTGCCAGCAGCTCCTTCCGTGCCCTCGTCCTTAAAAACCAAGAGACCCAGTACTTC	CASSSFRALVLKNQETQYF	NA	TRBV5-6	TRBJ2-5	few
TGCGCCAGCAGCTTGAGGGACGGCACAGATACGCAGTATTTT	CASSLRDGTDTQYF	NA	TRBV5-1	TRBJ2-3	few
TGCAGTGCTAGAGGGACTAGCGGGAAAGGGGCCTACAATGAGCAGTTCTTC	CSARGTSGKGAYNEQFF	TRBD2	TRBV20-1	TRBJ2-1	few
TGTGCCAGCAGCGAGGGGGATGGCTACACCTTC	CASSEGDGYTF	NA	TRBV5-6	TRBJ1-2	many
TGCAGCGTGGGGGAGCCGAACACTGAAGCTTTCTTT	CSVGEPNTEAFF	NA	TRBV29-1	TRBJ1-1	many
TGTGCCAGCAGCGGGGGACCCCAAGAGACCCAGTACTTC	CASSGGPQETQYF	NA	TRBV7-9	TRBJ2-5	many
TGCAGTGCCCGGACTAGCGGGAACACCGGGGAGCTGTTTTTT	CSARTSGNTGELFF	TRBD2	TRBV20-1	TRBJ2-2	NA
TGTGCCAGCAGCGTGGGCGAGCAGTACTTC	CASSVGEQYF	NA	TRBV2	TRBJ2-7	NA
TGTGCCACCATGGGACTGGGCTACAATGAGCAGTTCTTC	CATMGLGYNEQFF	NA	TRBV24-1	TRBJ2-1	many
TGCAGCGTTATCCCCCAGGACTCTAACTATGGCTACACCTTC	CSVIPQDSNYGYTF	NA	TRBV29-1	TRBJ1-2	many
TGTGCCAGTAGTATAACCGGGGGGGCGATGAACACTGAAGCTTTCTTT	CASSITGGAMNTEAFF	NA	TRBV19	TRBJ1-1	NA
TGTGCCAGCAGCCAAGACGAGGGGCGGGGTGAGACCCAGTACTTC	CASSQDEGRGETQYF	NA	TRBV4-2	TRBJ2-5	few
TGCGCCAGCCACGGACTAGCGGGAACCACAGATACGCAGTATTTT	CASHGLAGTTDTQYF	TRBD2	TRBV5-1	TRBJ2-3	NA
TGTGCCAGCAGCTTACAGGGGCTAGCGGCCTACAATGAGCAGTTCTTC	CASSLQGLAAYNEQFF	NA	TRBV7-9	TRBJ2-1	few
TGTGCCAGCAGTTCCCCTACTAACTATGGCTACACCTTC	CASSSPTNYGYTF	NA	TRBV6-2/TRBV6-3	TRBJ1-2	few
TGTGCCAGCAGTATGGGACAGGGGGAGGCAGATACGCAGTATTTT	CASSMGQGEADTQYF	TRBD1	TRBV2	TRBJ2-3	NA
TGTGCCAGCACGGTACCGGGTACGGGAGGAAGGAATGAGCAGTTCTTC	CASTVPGTGGRNEQFF	TRBD2	TRBV28	TRBJ2-1	few
TGTGCCAGCAGCTTACCCAGACAGGGGGCCGTGACAGATACGCAGTATTTT	CASSLPRQGAVTDTQYF	TRBD1	TRBV7-9	TRBJ2-3	NA
TGCGCCAGCAGCCCATGGACTAGCGGAGAAGAGACCCAGTACTTC	CASSPWTSGEETQYF	TRBD2	TRBV5-1	TRBJ2-5	few
TGTGCCAGCAGCCAAGTACTAGCGGGGTTGAGCTCCTACAATGAGCAGTTCTTC	CASSQVLAGLSSYNEQFF	TRBD2	TRBV4-2	TRBJ2-1	NA